A selection of T cell receptor beta chains follows, all from one sample in a study of T cell responses to AZD1222 COVID-19 vaccine. TCRdb's table, derived via immunoSEQ multiplex PCR, lists solely in-frame clones and lacks some. The profile shows roughly 170,000 clones, 75% to 95% of them singletons. The starting material was peripheral blood, obtained on day 0 of AZD1222 vaccination. The receptors originated from an adult in good health. Both conserved end residues are part of each CDR3.

15 TRBJ2-1 TRBV19 CATEDRGELVGEQFF
14 TRBJ2-5 TRBV5-4 CASSLDLVSVAQYF
15 TRBJ2-3 TRBV6-5 CASRTGTGGTDTQYF
16 TRBJ1-4 TRBV4-2 CASSQDRYQGREKLFF
16 TRBJ2-2 TRBV27 CASSAFRGANTGELFF
12 TRBJ1-2 TRBV25-1 CASSGTGYGYTF
15 TRBJ1-4 TRBV6-2/TRBV6-3 CASSRWDATNEKLFF
14 TRBJ1-2 TRBV10-3 CAIHGQGQSYGYTF
13 TRBJ1-1 TRBV6-2/TRBV6-3 CASSYPGQYEAFF
16 TRBJ2-3 TRBV5-5 CASSWQGAVSTDTQYF
15 TRBJ2-5 TRBV2 CASRRTSGGEETQYF
12 TRBJ1-2 TRBV10-3 CAISPDTYGYTF
14 TRBJ1-2 TRBV3-1/TRBV3-2 CASSRPGQSYGYTF
13 TRBJ2-7 TRBV6-2/TRBV6-3 CASSGGNVYEQYF
14 TRBJ2-3 TRBV5-1 CASRGLAGADTQYF
17 TRBJ1-2 TRBV4-1 CASSQRIYAGSSEGYTF
16 TRBJ1-5 TRBV19 CASSTRTGGTNQPQHF
13 TRBJ2-5 TRBV11-2 CASSLGAQETQYF
12 TRBJ1-2 TRBV5-1 CASSPQGSGYTF
14 TRBJ1-2 TRBV6-2/TRBV6-3 CASSYSGRIYGYTF
14 TRBJ1-6 TRBV20-1 CSASQSTGNSPLHF
15 TRBJ1-4 TRBV7-8 CASSLAQGTNEKLFF
15 TRBJ1-2 TRBV7-3 CASSHPSILGNGYTF
15 TRBJ2-5 TRBV18 CASSPRPGGGETQYF
14 TRBJ1-4 TRBV7-2 CASSLRGAGEKLFF
16 TRBJ2-3 TRBV5-1 CASSTDPGLGSDTQYF